These 28 T cell receptor beta chains originate from one sample sequenced in a study of T cell repertoires in cytomegalovirus infection. TCRdb recomputed calls from the reads with MiXCR, one row per CDR3 protein. The profile covers fewer than 200,000 distinct CDR3 sequences, with 14% appearing a single time and approximately 30% taken by the ten largest. Sequencing was performed on PBMCs. The receptors derive from a human donor in good health (CMV status not recorded). Some clones in this sample may be carry-over from other donors' samples.

Ten or more counts support this clonotype. The rearrangement links TRBV25-1 to TRBJ2-7, with TRBD1 matching 8 bases. The trim removed 1 base at V and 4 bases at J, leaving 6 bases unmatched. Germline V CDR1 and CDR2: MGHDK, SYGVNS. The CDR3 is 15 amino acids. CDR3 region: CASSEFGQGIYEQYF. DNA for the CDR3: TGTGCCAGCAGTGAATTCGGACAGGGTATATACGAGCAGTACTTC.

This clonotype was picked up many times. CDR3 bases: TGTGCCAGCAACCCTCTGGGGGAGTACAATGAGCAGTTCTTC. This codes for CASNPLGEYNEQFF. This rearrangement joins TRBV6-1 to TRBJ2-1; D assignment may be TRBD1 or TRBD2 (5 bases each). CDR3 length: 14 amino acids. Trimming took off 7 bases at V and 4 bases at J, with 14 bases between the two ends. From germline, CDR1 is MNHNS and CDR2 SASEGT.

This clonotype was seen many times. V usage is TRBV7-8 and J usage is TRBJ1-4; 7 bases line up with TRBD1. CDR3 size: 16 residues. Trimming took 3 bases from V and 1 from J; bases not matched to a gene: 5. Germline V gene lookup returns CDR1 SGHVS and CDR2 FQNEAQ. CDR3 loop: CASSFDRARTNEKLFF. The CDR3 DNA is TGTGCCAGCAGCTTCGACAGGGCGCGAACTAATGAAAAACTGTTTTTT.

This clonotype was seen only a few times. The chain has TRBV6-5 and TRBJ1-1; 8 bases line up with TRBD1. CDR1 and CDR2 from the germline V gene are MNHEY and SVGAGI. Unmatched junction bases numbered 12, after V lost 6 bases and J lost 3 bases. The CDR3 consists of 16 residues. The CDR3 loop reads CASRPSSDRAHTEAFF. In nucleotides, the CDR3 is TGTGCCAGCAGACCCAGTTCGGACAGGGCTCACACTGAAGCTTTCTTT.

In its sample, this clonotype was seen a few times. This may be a read error: a much more frequent sequence differs by one nucleotide. This chain connects TRBV6-8 to TRBJ2-7; 11 bases are shared with TRBD1. This CDR3 is built from 14 residues. Germline V CDR1 and CDR2: MNHGY, SAAAGT. With 6 bases clipped from V and 3 bases from J, the junction kept 4 bases outside the gene matches. CDR3 region: CASRAGTGGYEQYF. The CDR3 DNA sequence: TGTGCCAGCAGAGCCGGGACAGGGGGCTACGAGCAGTACTTC.

At least ten counts were recorded for this clonotype. The V gene is TRBV2, the J gene TRBJ1-1, with TRBD1 matching over 10 bases. Unmatched junction bases numbered 8, after V lost 6 bases and J lost 7 bases. Germline CDR1 SNHLY, CDR2 FYNNEI. There are 14 residues in the CDR3. The CDR3 sequence is CASRPAGQGGEAFF. In nucleotides, the CDR3 is TGTGCCAGCAGACCCGCCGGACAGGGGGGTGAAGCTTTCTTT.

This clonotype was seen many times. The chain recombines TRBV7-2 with TRBJ2-5; no reliable D call. This CDR3 contains 14 residues. Germline V gives CDR1 SGHTA, CDR2 FQGNSA. Trimming stripped 3 bases from V and 2 bases from J, with 10 bases between. CDR3 coding DNA: TGTGCCAGCAGCTTTGCTAGGGCTCAAGAGACCCAGTACTTC. The encoded protein is CASSFARAQETQYF.

This clonotype was recorded many times. This rearrangement joins TRBV6-1 to TRBJ2-3; possibly TRBD1 for D (6 bases). The CDR3 is made up of 14 amino acids. The germline V gene encodes CDR1 MNHNS and CDR2 SASEGT. V was cut by 4 bases and J by 6 bases, with 14 bases left in between. Written as DNA, the CDR3 is TGTGCCAGCAGTGCCGGGACACCGGGGGATACGCAGTATTTT. Amino acids: CASSAGTPGDTQYF.

The rearrangement joins TRBV6-2 or TRBV6-3 to TRBJ2-1, with 9 bases identical to TRBD2. The germline CDR1 and CDR2 sequences are MNHEY and SVGEGT. V shed 8 bases and J 8 bases; nucleotides not matched to a gene: 13. The CDR3 has 15 amino acids. CDR3 in DNA: TGTGCCAGCGCCGAAAGTGGGACTAGCCGCGATGAGCAGTTCTTC. It codes for CASAESGTSRDEQFF.

This clonotype has just a few counts. This chain links TRBV13 with TRBJ2-3, with D possibly TRBD1 on 6 matching bases. The CDR3 runs to 13 residues. The V gene lost 5 bases and the J gene lost 7 bases, with 13 bases spanning the gap. Germline CDR1 PRHDT, CDR2 FYEKMQ (reference sequence). CDR3 region: CASSHDGGNTQYF. Written as DNA, the CDR3 is TGTGCCAGCAGCCATGATGGGGGCAATACGCAGTATTTT.

This clonotype was observed many times. The rearrangement joins TRBV7-9 to TRBJ2-3, with D possibly being TRBD2 (6 bases). Looked up from germline, CDR1 is SEHNR and CDR2 is FQNEAQ (reference sequence). The length of the CDR3 is 13 residues. With 5 bases removed from V and 6 bases from J, the gap between germline ends came to 12 bases. The CDR3 coding sequence is TGTGCCAGCAGCAAAGGGACTCCGGATACGCAGTATTTT. Amino acid sequence: CASSKGTPDTQYF.

Ten or more counts support this clonotype. The rearrangement links TRBV28 to TRBJ1-5, with D hard to call. Germline V lookup: CDR1 MDHEN, CDR2 SYDVKM. The CDR3 covers 12 residues. The ends were cut back, 4 bases at V and 4 bases at J, with 5 bases in the middle. CDR3 bases: TGTGCCAGCAGTTGGGGAAATCAGCCCCAGCATTTT. Amino acids: CASSWGNQPQHF.

This clonotype showed up just a few times. This CDR3 is CASSYRDLTDTQYF. In DNA form, the CDR3 reads TGCGCCAGCAGCTATCGGGACCTCACAGATACGCAGTATTTT. V usage is TRBV4-3 and J usage is TRBJ2-3, with D perhaps assigned TRBD1 or TRBD2 (5 bases each). Trimming took 5 bases from V and 2 from J, leaving 11 bases between them. The germline CDR1 and CDR2 sequences are LGHNA and YSLEER. CDR3 size: 14 residues.

This clonotype has a handful of counts. The chain carries TRBV5-4 and TRBJ2-1; the D call may be TRBD1 or TRBD2 (6 bases each). Germline assignment: CDR1 SGHNT and CDR2 YYREEE (reference sequence). The germline V and J ends were trimmed by 5 bases and 4 bases, with 13 bases remaining between them. The CDR3 extends over 14 amino acids. CDR3 bases: TGTGCCAGCAGGCGGGACACCACATACAATGAGCAGTTCTTC. The encoded protein is CASRRDTTYNEQFF.

This clonotype was seen repeatedly, ten times or more. This sequence joins TRBV7-3 and TRBJ1-6, with D unclear. The CDR3 has 16 residues. V lost 0 bases and J 9 bases, leaving 15 bases between the germline ends. Germline V gives CDR1 SGHTA, CDR2 FQGTGA. This chain's CDR3 is CASSLTDRAWRSPLHF. CDR3 sequence (DNA): TGTGCCAGCAGCTTAACTGACCGGGCTTGGCGTTCACCCCTCCACTTT.

This clonotype was observed a few times. This chain joins TRBV30 and TRBJ1-1; 7 nucleotides line up with TRBD1. This CDR3 is built from 14 residues. Trimming at V came to 2 bases and at J to 1 base, leaving 4 bases not matched to a gene. CDR1 GTSNPN and CDR2 SVGIG come from the germline V gene (reference sequence). This CDR3 reads CAWSQGVWNTEAFF. CDR3 DNA: TGTGCCTGGAGTCAGGGGGTGTGGAACACTGAAGCTTTCTTT.

The chain combines TRBV11-2 with TRBJ2-2, with 8 bases aligning to TRBD1. CDR1 SGHAT and CDR2 FQNNGV come from the germline V gene. The CDR3 extends over 17 amino acids. Trimming at V came to 4 bases and at J to 1 base, leaving 8 bases not matched to a gene. The CDR3 protein is CASSSTRTGMNTGELFF. CDR3 bases: TGTGCCAGCAGCTCCACTCGGACAGGGATGAACACCGGGGAGCTGTTTTTT.

The sample holds many counts of this clonotype. The chain combines TRBV7-2 with TRBJ1-5; D is perhaps TRBD1 (6 bases). V was clipped by 0 bases and J by 3 bases, with 12 bases between them. Per the germline V gene, CDR1 is SGHTA and CDR2 is FQGNSA. CDR3 size: 16 residues. In DNA, the CDR3 is TGTGCCAGCAGCTTAGCGGGGGGGGGCGACAATCAGCCCCAGCATTTT. Translated, it gives CASSLAGGGDNQPQHF.

In its sample, this clonotype was seen many times. The chain recombines TRBV7-8 with TRBJ2-3; no definite D call. The germline gives CDR1 SGHVS, CDR2 FQNEAQ. This CDR3 is 15 amino acids long. V lost 4 bases to trimming and J lost 2 bases, with 13 bases between them. The CDR3 DNA reads as TGTGCCAGCAGCTCGCCCGTCCGGGTCACAGATACGCAGTATTTT. As protein: CASSSPVRVTDTQYF.

The chain is built from TRBV14 and TRBJ2-1; D gene ambiguous. The CDR3 spans 12 residues. With 3 bases removed from V and 9 bases from J, the gap between germline ends came to 9 bases. The germline V gene has CDR1 SGHDN and CDR2 FVKESK. CDR3 in DNA: TGTGCCAGCAGCCACCCCCGTGGTGAGCAGTTCTTC. This codes for CASSHPRGEQFF.

This clonotype came up many times. The chain combines TRBV7-8 with TRBJ2-1; 14 bases are a match to TRBD2. CDR3 length equals 17 residues. Germline V CDR1 and CDR2: SGHVS, FQNEAQ. J was trimmed by 7 bases and V by 5 bases; bases with no gene match: 10. The CDR3, as DNA: TGTGCCAGCAGCCCCGGGGGACTAGCGGGAGCAAGGAATGAGCAGTTCTTC. It translates to CASSPGGLAGARNEQFF.

This chain links TRBV6-2 or TRBV6-3 with TRBJ2-4, with 8 bases aligning to TRBD2. The CDR3 is 14 amino acids. The germline CDR1 and CDR2 sequences are MNHEY and SVGEGT. The trim removed 6 bases at V and 5 bases at J, leaving 6 bases unmatched. CDR3 amino acids: CASSRAGVENIQYF. The CDR3 DNA is TGTGCCAGCAGCCGAGCGGGAGTTGAAAACATTCAGTACTTC.

Many counts were recorded for this clonotype. The chain couples TRBV7-8 to TRBJ2-7; weak D call: TRBD2 (5 bases). Germline values: CDR1 SGHVS, CDR2 FQNEAQ. V lost 2 bases to trimming and J lost 7 bases, with 12 bases between them. This CDR3 has 13 amino acids. The DNA for the CDR3 is TGTGCCAGCAGCTTAAATTTACGGAGGGAGCAGTACTTC. Amino acid sequence: CASSLNLRREQYF.

The table lists this clonotype with a count of one. The chain carries TRBV28 and TRBJ1-5; D call uncertain. Germline V CDR1 and CDR2: MDHEN, SYDVKM. The CDR3 is 14 amino acids. The V end lost 3 bases, the J end lost 6 bases, and 12 bases lay between the germline ends. The CDR3 protein is CASSFTGVSQPQHF. For the CDR3, the DNA is TGTGCCAGCAGTTTTACCGGGGTCAGTCAGCCCCAGCATTTT.

This clonotype was counted many times. The J gene is TRBJ2-1, the V gene TRBV7-2; 9 bases are shared with TRBD1. The length of the CDR3 is 17 residues. Trimming removed 1 base from V and 7 bases from J; junction bases left unmatched: 11. Germline CDR1 and CDR2: SGHTA and FQGNSA. The CDR3 protein is CASSLGRGQGPWNEQFF. The CDR3 coding sequence is TGTGCCAGCAGCTTAGGTCGGGGACAGGGACCTTGGAATGAGCAGTTCTTC.

The CDR3 coding sequence is TGCAGCGTTGAAATAGCGGGAGTCTACGAGCAGTACTTC. Translation gives CSVEIAGVYEQYF. V and J are TRBV29-1 and TRBJ2-7, with 9 nucleotides matching TRBD2. The CDR3 loop spans 13 amino acids. V lost 2 bases, J lost 3 bases, and 2 bases stayed unmatched. The V gene's germline CDR1 is SQVTM and CDR2 ANQGSEA.

This clonotype was seen many times. The V and J genes are TRBV7-9 and TRBJ1-1; the match to TRBD1 covers 7 bases. Germline CDR1 reads SEHNR; CDR2 reads FQNEAQ (reference sequence). V was pared by 5 bases and J by 0 bases, with 3 bases of the junction left unmatched. This CDR3 has 14 amino acids. DNA of the CDR3: TGTGCCAGCAGCGTGGGACAGCTGAACACTGAAGCTTTCTTT. Its protein product is CASSVGQLNTEAFF.

In this sample, this clonotype turned up many times. The chain combines TRBV7-2 with TRBJ2-7; D not certain. The CDR3 runs 14 residues. Germline loops: CDR1 SGHTA, CDR2 FQGNSA. V was pared by 1 base and J by 2 bases, with 9 bases between. The CDR3 sequence is CASSLDVTAYEQYF. CDR3 coding DNA: TGTGCCAGCAGCTTAGATGTAACGGCCTACGAGCAGTACTTC. Full variable domain (rest looked up from reference TRBV7-2 and TRBJ2-7): GAGVSQSPSNKVTEKGKDVELRCDPISGHTALYWYRQSLGQGLEFLIYFQGNSAPDKSGLPSDRFSAERTGGSVSTLTIQRTQQEDSAVYLCASSLDVTAYEQYFGPGTRLTVT.